The text below deals with one TCR beta chain. Its cognate antigen is unknown. This specimen comes from a study of OX40 agonist ivuxolimab in advanced cancers. Study as a whole: Checkpoint inhibitors had been given previously to 40% of patients. Study-wide findings and caveats: Relative to CD4+, CD8+ T cells held more expanded clones on average.

The ends were cut back, 0 bases at V and 4 bases at J, with 12 bases in the middle. The CDR3 totals 15 residues. Germline values: CDR1 MGHRA, CDR2 YSYEKL. The table came from immunoSEQ multiplex PCR; TCRdb's copy has only in-frame clones and leaves some out. The table includes 35,000 or so clones, around 77% detected once. The sequencing used CD4+ or CD8+ T cells sorted from blood, collected in a trial of the OX40 agonist ivuxolimab. The rearrangement joins TRBV4-1 to TRBJ2-5; maybe TRBD1 (5 bases). This TCR came from an adult with an advanced solid tumor such as melanoma, head and neck, liver or kidney cancer. This CDR3 reads CASSQETLTGETQYF. The CDR3 region has the DNA TGCGCCAGCAGCCAAGAGACGCTTACAGGAGAGACCCAGTACTTC.